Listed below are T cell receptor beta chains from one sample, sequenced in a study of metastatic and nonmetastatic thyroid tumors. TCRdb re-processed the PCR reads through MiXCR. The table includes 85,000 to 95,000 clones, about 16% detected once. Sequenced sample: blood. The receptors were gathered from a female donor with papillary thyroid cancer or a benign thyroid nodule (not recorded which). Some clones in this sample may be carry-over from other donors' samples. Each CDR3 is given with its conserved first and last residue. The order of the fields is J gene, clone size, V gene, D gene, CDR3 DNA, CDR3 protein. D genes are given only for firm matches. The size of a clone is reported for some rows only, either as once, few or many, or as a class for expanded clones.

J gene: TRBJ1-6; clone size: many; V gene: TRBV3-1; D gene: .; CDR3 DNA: TGTGCCAGCAGCCAGGGATCACCCCTCCACTTT; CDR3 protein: CASSQGSPLHF
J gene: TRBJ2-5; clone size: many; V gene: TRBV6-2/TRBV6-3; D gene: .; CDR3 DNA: TGTGCCAGCAGTTACACAGAGACCCAGTACTTC; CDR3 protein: CASSYTETQYF
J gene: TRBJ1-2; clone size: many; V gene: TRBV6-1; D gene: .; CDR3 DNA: TGTGCCAGCAGTGAGCTGCTTGGGGGCAACTATGGCTACACCTTC; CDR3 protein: CASSELLGGNYGYTF
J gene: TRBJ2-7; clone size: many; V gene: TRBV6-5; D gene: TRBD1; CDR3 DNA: TGTGCCAGCAGTTACTACAGGGGAGTACGCTACGAGCAGTACTTC; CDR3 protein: CASSYYRGVRYEQYF
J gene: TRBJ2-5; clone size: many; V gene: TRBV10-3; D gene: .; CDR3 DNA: TGTGCCATCAGTGACCGGGCAGAAGAGACCCAGTACTTC; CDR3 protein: CAISDRAEETQYF
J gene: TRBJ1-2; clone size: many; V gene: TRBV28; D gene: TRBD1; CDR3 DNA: TGTGCCACCTCGCAACCGACGACAGGGGGAATTAACGGCTACACCTTC; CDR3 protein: CATSQPTTGGINGYTF
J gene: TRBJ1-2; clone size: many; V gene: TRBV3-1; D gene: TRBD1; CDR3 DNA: TGTGCCACCAGAGGACAGGGGGCCGAAGCCCCCTATGGCTACACCTTC; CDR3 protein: CATRGQGAEAPYGYTF
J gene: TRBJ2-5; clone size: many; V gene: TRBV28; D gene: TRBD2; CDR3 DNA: TGTGCCAGCAGTTTCCCCAGCGGGGAGAAGACCCAGTACTTC; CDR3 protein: CASSFPSGEKTQYF
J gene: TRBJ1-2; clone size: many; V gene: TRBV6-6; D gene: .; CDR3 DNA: TGTGCCAGCAGTTACCCAGGGGACTATGGCTACACCTTC; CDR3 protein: CASSYPGDYGYTF
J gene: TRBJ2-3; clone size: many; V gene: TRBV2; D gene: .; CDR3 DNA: TGTGCCAGCGGGGGGGCTAGCGATAGTATCAATACGCAGTATTTT; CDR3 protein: CASGGASDSINTQYF
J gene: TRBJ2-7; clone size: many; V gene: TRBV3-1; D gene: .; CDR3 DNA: TGTGCCAGCAGCCCACAGGGTTCCTACGAGCAGTACTTC; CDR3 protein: CASSPQGSYEQYF
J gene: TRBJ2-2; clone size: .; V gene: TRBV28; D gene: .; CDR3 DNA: TGTGCCATCAGTTTCGACGTAGCGACACCTCACACCGGGGAGCTGTTTTTT; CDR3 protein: CAISFDVATPHTGELFF
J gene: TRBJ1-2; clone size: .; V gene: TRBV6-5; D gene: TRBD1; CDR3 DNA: TGTGCCAGCAGTTACAGGACAGGGTATGGCTACACCTTC; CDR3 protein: CASSYRTGYGYTF
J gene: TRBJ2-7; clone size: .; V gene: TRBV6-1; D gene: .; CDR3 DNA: TGTGCCAGCAGTGAACAGTTCCACCCCTACGAGCAGTACTTC; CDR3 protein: CASSEQFHPYEQYF
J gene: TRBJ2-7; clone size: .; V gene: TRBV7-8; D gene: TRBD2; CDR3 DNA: TGTGCCAGCAGCCCCTATAGCGGGGGGATTACCTACGAGCAGTACTTC; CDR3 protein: CASSPYSGGITYEQYF
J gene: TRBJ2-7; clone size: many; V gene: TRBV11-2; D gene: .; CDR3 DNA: TGTGCCAGCACCTTCTACCGGGGCTACGAGCAGTACTTC; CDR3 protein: CASTFYRGYEQYF
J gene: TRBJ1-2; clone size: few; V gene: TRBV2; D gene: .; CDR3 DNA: TGTGCCAGCAGGCGCGAGGGGTGTTTCTATGGCTACACCTTC; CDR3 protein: CASRREGCFYGYTF
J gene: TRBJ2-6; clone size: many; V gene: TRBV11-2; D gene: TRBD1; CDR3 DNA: TGTGCCAGCAGTCAGAACAGGGGCCTCCCTGGGGCCAACGTCCTGACTTTC; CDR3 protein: CASSQNRGLPGANVLTF
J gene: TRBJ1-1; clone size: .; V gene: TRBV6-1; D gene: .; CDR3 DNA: TGTGCCAGCAGCCTTTCCCAGGCGAACACCGAAGCTTTATTT; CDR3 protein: CASSLSQANTEALF
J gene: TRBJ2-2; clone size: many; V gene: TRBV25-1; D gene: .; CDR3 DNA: TGTGCCAGCAGTGAAGGCCCATCCGGCAGGCCGAACACCGGGGAGCTGTTTTTT; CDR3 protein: CASSEGPSGRPNTGELFF
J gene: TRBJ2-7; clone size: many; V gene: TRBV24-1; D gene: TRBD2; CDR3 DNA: TGTGCCACCAGTGATCCCGGGACTAGTGTATTTCGGCAGTACTTC; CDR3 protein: CATSDPGTSVFRQYF
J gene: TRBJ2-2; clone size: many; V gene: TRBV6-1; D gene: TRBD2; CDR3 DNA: TGTGCCAGCCCTTATGCGGGACTAGCGGGGAAGGGGGAGCTGTTTTTT; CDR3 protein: CASPYAGLAGKGELFF
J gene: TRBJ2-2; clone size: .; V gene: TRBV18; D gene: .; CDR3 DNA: TGTGCCAGCTCACCACGACAGTCCTTGGCAGGTGAGCTGTTTTTT; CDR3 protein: CASSPRQSLAGELFF
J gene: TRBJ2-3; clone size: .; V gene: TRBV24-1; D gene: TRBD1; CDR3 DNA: TGTGCCACCAGTGATTTTGGGCAGGGGGCAAGAGATACGCAGTATTTT; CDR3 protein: CATSDFGQGARDTQYF
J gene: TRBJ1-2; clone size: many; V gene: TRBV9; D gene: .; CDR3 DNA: TGTGCCAGCAGCCCTACGGAGGCGTCAGCTAACTATGGCTACACCTTC; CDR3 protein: CASSPTEASANYGYTF
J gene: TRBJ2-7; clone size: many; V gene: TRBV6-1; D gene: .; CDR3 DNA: TGTGCCAGCAGTGAAGCGTGGGCAGTCTCCTACGAGCAGTACTTC; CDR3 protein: CASSEAWAVSYEQYF
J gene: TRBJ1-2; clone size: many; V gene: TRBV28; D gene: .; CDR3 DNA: TGTGCCAGCAGTTTATCGACTGCTCCTAGGTATGGCTACACCTTC; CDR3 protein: CASSLSTAPRYGYTF
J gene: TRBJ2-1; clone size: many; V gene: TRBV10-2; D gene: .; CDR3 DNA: TGCGCCAGCAGTGAGAGGGGGGGGCTCTTTAGGAATGAGCAGTTCTTC; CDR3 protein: CASSERGGLFRNEQFF
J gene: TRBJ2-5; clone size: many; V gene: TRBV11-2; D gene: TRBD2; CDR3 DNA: TGTGCCAGCAGCAAGACTAGCGGGGGGGCCAGATCAGAGACCCAGTACTTC; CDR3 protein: CASSKTSGGARSETQYF
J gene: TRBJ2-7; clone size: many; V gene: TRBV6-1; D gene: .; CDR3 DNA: TGTGCCAGCAGCGGGGACTCCTACGAGCAGTACTTC; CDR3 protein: CASSGDSYEQYF
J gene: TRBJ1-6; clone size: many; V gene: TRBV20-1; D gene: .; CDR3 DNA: TGCAGTTCTCCCCCTGGGGGGCGGTCACCCCTCCACTTT; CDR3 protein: CSSPPGGRSPLHF
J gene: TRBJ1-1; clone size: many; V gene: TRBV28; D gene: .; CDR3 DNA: TGTGCCGCAATTACGGGGAGTAGGACTGAAGCTTTCTTT; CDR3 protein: CAAITGSRTEAFF
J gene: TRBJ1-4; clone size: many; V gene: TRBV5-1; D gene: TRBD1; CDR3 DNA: TGCGCCAGCAGCTTGCAGCCGGGACAGGGGGGTGAAAAACTGTTTTTT; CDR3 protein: CASSLQPGQGGEKLFF
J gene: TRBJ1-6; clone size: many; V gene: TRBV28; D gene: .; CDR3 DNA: TGTGCCAGCAGTTCCGACCGTCCTAGTTGGGCCCTCCACTTT; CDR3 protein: CASSSDRPSWALHF
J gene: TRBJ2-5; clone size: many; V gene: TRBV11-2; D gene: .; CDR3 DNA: TGTGCCAGCAGCTTACAGGGTACGGAGACCCAGTACTTC; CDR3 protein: CASSLQGTETQYF
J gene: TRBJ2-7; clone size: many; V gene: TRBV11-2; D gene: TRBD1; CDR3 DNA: TGTGCCAGCAGCTTAACGGGACAGCGTCTCTACGAGCAGTACTTC; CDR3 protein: CASSLTGQRLYEQYF
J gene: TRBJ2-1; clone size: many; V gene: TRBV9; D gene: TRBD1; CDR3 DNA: TGTGCCAGCAGCGTGGTCCCCTCCGGGACAGGAACATACAATGAGCAGTTCTTC; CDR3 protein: CASSVVPSGTGTYNEQFF
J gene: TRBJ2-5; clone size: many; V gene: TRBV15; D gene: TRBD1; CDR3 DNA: TGTGCCACCAGCAAACCGGGACAGGGATACGAGACCCAGTACTTC; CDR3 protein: CATSKPGQGYETQYF
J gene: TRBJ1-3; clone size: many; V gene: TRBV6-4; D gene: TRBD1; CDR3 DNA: TGTGCCAGCAGTGTTGGGACAGGGAACACAAGCTCTGGAAACACCATATATTTT; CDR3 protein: CASSVGTGNTSSGNTIYF
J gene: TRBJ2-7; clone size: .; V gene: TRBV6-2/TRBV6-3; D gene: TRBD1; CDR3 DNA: TGTGCCAGCAGTGCCCCTTGGACAGGGGTCTGGTACGAGCAGTACTTC; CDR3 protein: CASSAPWTGVWYEQYF
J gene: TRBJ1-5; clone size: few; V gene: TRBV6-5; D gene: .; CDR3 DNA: TGTGCCAGCATTTCGGGGGCGGTGTGCAATCAGCCCCAGCATTTT; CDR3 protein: CASISGAVCNQPQHF
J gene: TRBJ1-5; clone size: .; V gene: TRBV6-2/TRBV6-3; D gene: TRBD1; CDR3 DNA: TGTGCCAGCAGTTACAGGGACAGAGAGTGGCAGCATTTT; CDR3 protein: CASSYRDREWQHF
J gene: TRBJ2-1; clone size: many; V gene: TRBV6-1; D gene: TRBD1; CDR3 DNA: TGTGCCAGCACAGACAGGGGACTTTACAATGAGCAGTTCTTC; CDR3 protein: CASTDRGLYNEQFF
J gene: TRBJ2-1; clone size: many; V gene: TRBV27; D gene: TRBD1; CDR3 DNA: TGTGCCAGCAGTTTATGGACAGGGGTCAATGAGCAGTTCTTC; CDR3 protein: CASSLWTGVNEQFF
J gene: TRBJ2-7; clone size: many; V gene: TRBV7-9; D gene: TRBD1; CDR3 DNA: TGTGCCAGCAGCGTACAGGGGGCGAAGAGGGAGCAGTACTTC; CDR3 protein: CASSVQGAKREQYF
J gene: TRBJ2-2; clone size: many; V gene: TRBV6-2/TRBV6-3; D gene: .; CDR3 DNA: TGTGCCAGCAGTTACTCGTCCCCGGGACCTCACACCGGGGAGCTGTTTTTT; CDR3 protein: CASSYSSPGPHTGELFF
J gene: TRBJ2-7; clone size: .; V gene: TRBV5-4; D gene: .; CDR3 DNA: TGTGCCAGCAGTTTGGCATCCTCACTCTACGAGCAGTACTTC; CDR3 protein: CASSLASSLYEQYF
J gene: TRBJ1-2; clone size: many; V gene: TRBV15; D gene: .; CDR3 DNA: TGTGCCACCAGCAGAGGGGCGGAAGCCTCCTATGGCTACACCTTC; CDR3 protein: CATSRGAEASYGYTF
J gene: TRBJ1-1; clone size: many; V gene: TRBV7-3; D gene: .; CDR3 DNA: TGTGCCAGCAGCCCTCAAGGCGGGCTTGGGGACACTGAAGCTTTCTTT; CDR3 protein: CASSPQGGLGDTEAFF
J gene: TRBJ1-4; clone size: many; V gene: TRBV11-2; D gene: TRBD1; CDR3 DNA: TGTGCCAGCAGCCACGGACAGGGGGGTAATGAAAAACTGTTTTTT; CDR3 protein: CASSHGQGGNEKLFF
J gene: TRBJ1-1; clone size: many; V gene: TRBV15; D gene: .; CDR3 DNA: TGTGCCACCAGCAGAGGTGCAGAGAACACTGAAGCTTTCTTT; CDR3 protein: CATSRGAENTEAFF
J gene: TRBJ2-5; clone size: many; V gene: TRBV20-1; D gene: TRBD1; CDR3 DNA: TGCAGTGCTGGCCGGACAGGGAAAGAGACCCAGTACTTC; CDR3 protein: CSAGRTGKETQYF